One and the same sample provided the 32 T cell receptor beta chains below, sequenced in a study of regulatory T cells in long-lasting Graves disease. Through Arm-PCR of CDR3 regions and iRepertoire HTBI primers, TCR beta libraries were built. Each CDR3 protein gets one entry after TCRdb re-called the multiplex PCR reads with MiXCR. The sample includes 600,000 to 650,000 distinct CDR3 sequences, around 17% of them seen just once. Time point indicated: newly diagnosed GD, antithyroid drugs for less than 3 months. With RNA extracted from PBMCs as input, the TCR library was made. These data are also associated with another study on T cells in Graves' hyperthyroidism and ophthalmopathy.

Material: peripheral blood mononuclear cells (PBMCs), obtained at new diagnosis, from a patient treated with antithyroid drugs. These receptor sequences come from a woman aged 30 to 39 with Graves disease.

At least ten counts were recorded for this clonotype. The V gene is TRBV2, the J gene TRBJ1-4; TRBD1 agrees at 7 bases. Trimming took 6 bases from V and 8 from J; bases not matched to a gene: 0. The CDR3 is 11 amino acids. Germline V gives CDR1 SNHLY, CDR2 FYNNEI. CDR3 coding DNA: TGTGCCAGCAGACAGGGGGAAAAACTGTTTTTT. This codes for CASRQGEKLFF.

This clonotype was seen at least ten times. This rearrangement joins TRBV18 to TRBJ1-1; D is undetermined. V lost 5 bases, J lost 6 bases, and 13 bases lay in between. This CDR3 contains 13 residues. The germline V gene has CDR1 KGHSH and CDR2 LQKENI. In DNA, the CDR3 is TGTGCCAGCTCAGGACCTGGGCAGTCTGAAGCTTTCTTT. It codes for CASSGPGQSEAFF.

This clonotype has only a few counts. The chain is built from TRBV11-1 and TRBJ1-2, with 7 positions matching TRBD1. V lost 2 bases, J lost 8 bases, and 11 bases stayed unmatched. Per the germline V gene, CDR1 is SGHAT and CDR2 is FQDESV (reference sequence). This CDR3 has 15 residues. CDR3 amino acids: CASSLSRAGGTGYTF. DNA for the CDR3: TGTGCCAGCAGCTTAAGCCGGGCAGGGGGTACCGGCTACACCTTC.

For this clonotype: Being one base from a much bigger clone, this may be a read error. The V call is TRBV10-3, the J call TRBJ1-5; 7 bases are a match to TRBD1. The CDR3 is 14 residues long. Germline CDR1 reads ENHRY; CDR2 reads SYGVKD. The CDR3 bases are TGTGCCACCGAGACAGGGCAGATCAATCAGTCCCAGCATTTT. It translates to CATETGQINQSQHF.

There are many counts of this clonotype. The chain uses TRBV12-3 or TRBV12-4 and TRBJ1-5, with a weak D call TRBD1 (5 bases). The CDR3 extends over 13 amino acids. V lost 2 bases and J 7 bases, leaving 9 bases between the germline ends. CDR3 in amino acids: CASSLSQGQPQHF. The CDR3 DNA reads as TGTGCCAGCAGTTTATCGCAGGGACAGCCCCAGCATTTT.

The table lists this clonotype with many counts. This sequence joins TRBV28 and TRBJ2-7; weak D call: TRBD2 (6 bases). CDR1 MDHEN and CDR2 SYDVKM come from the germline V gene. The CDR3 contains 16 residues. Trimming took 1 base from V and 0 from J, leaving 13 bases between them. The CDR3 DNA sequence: TGTGCCAGCAGTTTATTGGGCGGGAAGAGCTCCTACGAGCAGTACTTC. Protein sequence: CASSLLGGKSSYEQYF.

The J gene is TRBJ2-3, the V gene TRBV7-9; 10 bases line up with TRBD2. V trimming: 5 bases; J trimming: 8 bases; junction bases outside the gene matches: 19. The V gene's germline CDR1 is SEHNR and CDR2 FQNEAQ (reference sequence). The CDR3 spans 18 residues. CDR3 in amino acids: CASSTPGTSESEGGTQYF. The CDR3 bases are TGTGCCAGCAGCACCCCCGGGACTAGCGAGAGTGAAGGTGGTACGCAGTATTTT.

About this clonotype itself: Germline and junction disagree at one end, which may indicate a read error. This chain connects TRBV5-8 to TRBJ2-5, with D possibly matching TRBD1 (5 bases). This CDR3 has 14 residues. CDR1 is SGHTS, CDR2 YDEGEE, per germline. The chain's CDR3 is CAISLARVQETQYF. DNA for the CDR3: TGTGCCATCAGCTTGGCCAGGGTCCAAGAGACCCAGTACTTC. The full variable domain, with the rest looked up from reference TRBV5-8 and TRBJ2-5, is EAGVTQSPTHLIKTRGQQATLRCSPISGHTSVYWYQQALGLGLQFLLWYDEGEERNRGNFPPRFSGRQFPNYSSELNVNALELEDSALYLCAISLARVQETQYFGPGTRLLVL.

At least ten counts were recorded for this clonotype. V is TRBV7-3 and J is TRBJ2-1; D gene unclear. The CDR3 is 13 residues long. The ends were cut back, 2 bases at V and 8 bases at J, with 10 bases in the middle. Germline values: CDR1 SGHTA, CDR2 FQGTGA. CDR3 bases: TGTGCCAGCAGCTTAGGGGTTCTCGATGAGCAGTTCTTC. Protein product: CASSLGVLDEQFF.

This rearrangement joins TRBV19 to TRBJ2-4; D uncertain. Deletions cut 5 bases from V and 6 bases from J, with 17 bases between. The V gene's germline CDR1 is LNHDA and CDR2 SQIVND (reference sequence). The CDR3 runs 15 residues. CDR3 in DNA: TGTGCCAGTAGTCCAAGCGACGCGTCGGGAAACATTCAGTACTTC. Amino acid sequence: CASSPSDASGNIQYF. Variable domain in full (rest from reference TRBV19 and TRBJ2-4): DGGITQSPKYLFRKEGQNVTLSCEQNLNHDAMYWYRQDPGQGLRLIYYSQIVNDFQKGDIAEGYSVSREKKESFPLTVTSAQKNPTAFYLCASSPSDASGNIQYFGAGTRLSVL.

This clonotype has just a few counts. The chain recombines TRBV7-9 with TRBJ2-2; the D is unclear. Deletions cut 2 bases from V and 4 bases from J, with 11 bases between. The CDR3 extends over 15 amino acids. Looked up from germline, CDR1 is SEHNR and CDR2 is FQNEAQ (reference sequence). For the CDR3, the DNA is TGTGCCAGCAGCTTACGGGTACCGCCCACCGGGGAGCTGTTTTTT. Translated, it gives CASSLRVPPTGELFF.

The CDR3 protein is CASSYDPDYRRSYNEQFF. DNA for the CDR3: TGCGCCAGCAGCTACGACCCAGACTACCGGAGGTCCTACAATGAGCAGTTCTTC. The J gene is TRBJ2-1, the V gene TRBV5-1, with D perhaps matching TRBD2 (5 bases). With 3 bases removed from V and 1 base from J, the gap between germline ends came to 20 bases. The germline V gene has CDR1 SGHRS and CDR2 YFSETQ. This CDR3 region has 18 residues.

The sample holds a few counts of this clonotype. The CDR3, as DNA: TGTGCCAGCAGCCAAGATCCGGTATTGGCTGGAGATGAGCAGTTCTTC. Its protein is CASSQDPVLAGDEQFF. The chain couples TRBV4-2 to TRBJ2-1; D unresolved. Germline V gene data show CDR1 as LGHNA and CDR2 as YNFKEQ. CDR3 length: 16 amino acids. Trimming stripped 0 bases from V and 8 bases from J, with 17 bases between.

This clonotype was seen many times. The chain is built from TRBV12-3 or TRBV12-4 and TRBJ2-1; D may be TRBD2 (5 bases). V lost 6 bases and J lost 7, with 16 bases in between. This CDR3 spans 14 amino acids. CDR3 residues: CASRVAGGMNEQFF. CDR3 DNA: TGTGCCAGCAGAGTAGCTGGAGGTATGAATGAGCAGTTCTTC.

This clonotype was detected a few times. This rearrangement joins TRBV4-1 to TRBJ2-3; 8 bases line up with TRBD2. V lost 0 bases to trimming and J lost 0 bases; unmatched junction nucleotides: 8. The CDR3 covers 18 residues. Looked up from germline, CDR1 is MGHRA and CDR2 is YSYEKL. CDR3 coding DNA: TGCGCCAGCAGCCAAGAAGAAAGGCCTAGCGGGAGCACAGATACGCAGTATTTT. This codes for CASSQEERPSGSTDTQYF.

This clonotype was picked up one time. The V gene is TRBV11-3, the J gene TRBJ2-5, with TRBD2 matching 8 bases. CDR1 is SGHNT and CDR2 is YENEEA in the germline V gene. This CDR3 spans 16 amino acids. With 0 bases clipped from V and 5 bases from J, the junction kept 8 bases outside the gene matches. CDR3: CASSLDSGAPSETQYF. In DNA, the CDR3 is TGTGCCAGCAGCTTAGATAGCGGGGCGCCGAGTGAGACCCAGTACTTC. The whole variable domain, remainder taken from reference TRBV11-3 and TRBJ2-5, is EAGVVQSPRYKIIEKKQPVAFWCNPISGHNTLYWYLQNLGQGPELLIRYENEEAVDDSQLPKDRFSAERLKGVDSTLKIQPAELGDSAVYLCASSLDSGAPSETQYFGPGTRLLVL.

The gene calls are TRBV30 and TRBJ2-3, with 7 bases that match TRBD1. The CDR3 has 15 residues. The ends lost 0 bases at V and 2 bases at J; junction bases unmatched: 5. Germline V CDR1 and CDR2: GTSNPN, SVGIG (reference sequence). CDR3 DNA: TGTGCCTGGAGTGTACCCAGGGGGAACACAGATACGCAGTATTTT. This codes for CAWSVPRGNTDTQYF. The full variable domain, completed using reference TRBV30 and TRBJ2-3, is SQTIHQWPATLVQPVGSPLSLECTVEGTSNPNLYWYRQAAGRGLQLLFYSVGIGQISSEVPQNLSASRPQDRQFILSSKKLLLSDSGFYLCAWSVPRGNTDTQYFGPGTRLTVL.

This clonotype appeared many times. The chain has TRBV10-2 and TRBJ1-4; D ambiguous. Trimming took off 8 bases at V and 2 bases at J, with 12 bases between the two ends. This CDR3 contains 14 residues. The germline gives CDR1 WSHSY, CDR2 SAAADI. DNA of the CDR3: TGCGCCAGCCGCTATTCGGTTACTAATGAAAAACTGTTTTTT. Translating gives CASRYSVTNEKLFF.

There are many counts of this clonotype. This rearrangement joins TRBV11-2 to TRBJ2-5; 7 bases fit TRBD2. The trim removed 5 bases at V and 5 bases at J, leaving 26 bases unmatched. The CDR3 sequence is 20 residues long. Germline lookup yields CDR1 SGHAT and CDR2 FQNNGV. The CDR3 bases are TGTGCCAGCAGCCGGGGTGGACTAGATGTTAACCGAGGTGCTCGCGAGACCCAGTACTTC. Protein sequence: CASSRGGLDVNRGARETQYF.

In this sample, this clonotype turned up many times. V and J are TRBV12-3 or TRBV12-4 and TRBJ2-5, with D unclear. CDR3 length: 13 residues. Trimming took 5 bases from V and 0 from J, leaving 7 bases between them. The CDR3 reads CASSPMNQETQYF. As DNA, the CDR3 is TGTGCCAGCAGTCCCATGAACCAAGAGACCCAGTACTTC.

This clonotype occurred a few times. This CDR3 reads CASSQPGTGGLEAFF. In DNA, the CDR3 is TGTGCCAGCAGTCAACCCGGGACAGGGGGCTTGGAAGCTTTCTTT. The V gene is TRBV11-2, the J gene TRBJ1-1, with 12 bases lining up with TRBD1. Germline V gene lookup returns CDR1 SGHAT and CDR2 FQNNGV. The CDR3 spans 15 residues. The trim removed 6 bases at V and 8 bases at J, leaving 10 bases unmatched.

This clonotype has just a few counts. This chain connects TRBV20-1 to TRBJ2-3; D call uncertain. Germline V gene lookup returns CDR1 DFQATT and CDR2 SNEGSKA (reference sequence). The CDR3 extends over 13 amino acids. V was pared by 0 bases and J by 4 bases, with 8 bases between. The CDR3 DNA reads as TGCAGTGCTAGAGATCTCACGGCAGATACGCAGTATTTT. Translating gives CSARDLTADTQYF.

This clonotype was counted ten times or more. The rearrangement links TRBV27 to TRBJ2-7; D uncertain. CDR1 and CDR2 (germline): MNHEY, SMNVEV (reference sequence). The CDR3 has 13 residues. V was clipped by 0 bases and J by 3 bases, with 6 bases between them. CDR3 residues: CASSLSAYYEQYF. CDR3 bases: TGTGCCAGCAGTTTATCGGCCTACTACGAGCAGTACTTC.

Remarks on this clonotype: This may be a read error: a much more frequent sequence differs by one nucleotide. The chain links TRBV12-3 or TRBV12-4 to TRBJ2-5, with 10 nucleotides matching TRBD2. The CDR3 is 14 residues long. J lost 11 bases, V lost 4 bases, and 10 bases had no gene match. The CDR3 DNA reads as TGTGCCAGCAGTTCGGCTAGCGGGAGTAATGAGCAGTACTTC. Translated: CASSSASGSNEQYF.

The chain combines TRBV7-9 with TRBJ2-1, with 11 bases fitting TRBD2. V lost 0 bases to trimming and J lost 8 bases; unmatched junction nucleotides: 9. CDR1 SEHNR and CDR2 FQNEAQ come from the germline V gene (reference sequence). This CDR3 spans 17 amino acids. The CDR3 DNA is TGTGCCAGCAGCTTAGCCCAGACTAGCGGGACTAACGATGAGCAGTTCTTC. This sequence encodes CASSLAQTSGTNDEQFF.

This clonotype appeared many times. CDR3 sequence: CASSLAPWAAIYGYTF. The CDR3 coding sequence is TGTGCCAGCAGCTTAGCCCCTTGGGCAGCGATATATGGCTACACCTTC. V is TRBV7-9 and J is TRBJ1-2, with D unresolved. V was shortened by 0 bases and J by 5 bases, with 16 bases between the two germline ends. CDR1 SEHNR and CDR2 FQNEAQ come from the germline V gene (reference sequence). This CDR3 has 16 amino acids.

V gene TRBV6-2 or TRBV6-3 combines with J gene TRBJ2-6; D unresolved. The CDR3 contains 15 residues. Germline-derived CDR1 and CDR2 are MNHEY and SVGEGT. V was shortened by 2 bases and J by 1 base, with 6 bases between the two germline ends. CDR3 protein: CASSYATSGANVLTF. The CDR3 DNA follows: TGTGCCAGCAGTTACGCGACTTCTGGGGCCAACGTCCTGACTTTC.

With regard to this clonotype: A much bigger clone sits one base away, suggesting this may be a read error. CDR3 in amino acids: CASSRGETFSNTGAFF. CDR3 nucleotide sequence: TGTGCCAGCAGCCGAGGGGAGACATTCTCGAACACTGGAGCTTTCTTT. The rearrangement links TRBV7-8 to TRBJ2-3; the D gene is possibly TRBD1 (5 bases). The J call may be faulty, since TRBJ1-1 better matches the DNA end. Germline CDR1 reads SGHVS; CDR2 reads FQNEAQ. The CDR3 has 16 amino acids.

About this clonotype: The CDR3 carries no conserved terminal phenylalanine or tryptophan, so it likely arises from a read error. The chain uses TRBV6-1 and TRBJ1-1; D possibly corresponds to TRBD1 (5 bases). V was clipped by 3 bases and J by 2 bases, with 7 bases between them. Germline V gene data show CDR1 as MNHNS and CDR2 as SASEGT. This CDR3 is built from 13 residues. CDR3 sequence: CASSETENTEAFL. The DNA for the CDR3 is TGTGCCAGCAGTGAGACAGAAAACACTGAAGCTTTCCTT.

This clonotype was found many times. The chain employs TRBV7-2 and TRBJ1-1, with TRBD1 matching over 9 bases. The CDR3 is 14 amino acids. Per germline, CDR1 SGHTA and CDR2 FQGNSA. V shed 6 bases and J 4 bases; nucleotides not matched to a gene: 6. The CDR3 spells CASRPQGAGTEAFF. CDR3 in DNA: TGTGCCAGCAGACCACAGGGGGCCGGCACTGAAGCTTTCTTT.

The chain's CDR3 is CASSESTVALYGYTF. The CDR3 bases are TGTGCCAGCAGTGAATCAACAGTGGCCCTCTATGGCTACACCTTC. The chain links TRBV25-1 to TRBJ1-2; D gene ambiguous. Trimming cost V 1 base and J 4 bases, with 13 bases left between them. Germline loops: CDR1 MGHDK, CDR2 SYGVNS. The CDR3 has 15 residues.

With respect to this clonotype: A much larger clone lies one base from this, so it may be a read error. DNA of the CDR3: TGTGCCAGCAGCGCCTCCGGGACTAGGCAGGGTGACAATGAGCAGTTCTTC. Encoded protein: CASSASGTRQGDNEQFF. The chain combines TRBV7-3 with TRBJ2-3; 8 nucleotides match TRBD2. The end of the DNA is better explained by TRBJ2-1, so the J call may be wrong. The CDR3 runs 17 residues. Germline CDR1 reads SGHTA; CDR2 reads FQGTGA.